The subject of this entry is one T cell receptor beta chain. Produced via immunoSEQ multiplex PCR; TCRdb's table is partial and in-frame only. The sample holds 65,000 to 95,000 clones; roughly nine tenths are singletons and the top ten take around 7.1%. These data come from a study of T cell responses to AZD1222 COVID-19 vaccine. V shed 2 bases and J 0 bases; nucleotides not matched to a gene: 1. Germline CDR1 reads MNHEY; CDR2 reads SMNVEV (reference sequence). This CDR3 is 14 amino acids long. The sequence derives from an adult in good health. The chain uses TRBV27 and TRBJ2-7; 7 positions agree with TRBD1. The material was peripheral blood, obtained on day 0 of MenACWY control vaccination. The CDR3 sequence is CASSLGDSSYEQYF. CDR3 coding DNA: TGTGCCAGCAGTTTAGGGGACAGCTCCTACGAGCAGTACTTC.